This TCR beta chain was sequenced in a study of early T cells in non-severe SARS-CoV-2 infection. At the level of the study: Sequencing of bulk RNA from unsorted whole blood was done, without chain pairing.

V lost 4 bases to trimming and J lost 1 base; unmatched junction nucleotides: 3. The CDR3 spans 14 residues. Germline V gene lookup returns CDR1 SGDLS and CDR2 YYNGEE. From the 5' RACE reads, TCRdb called clonotypes with MiXCR, one entry per CDR3 protein. The sample has roughly 30,000 distinct CDR3 sequences, roughly 5.4% seen once. In its sample, this clonotype was seen many times. The chain uses TRBV9 and TRBJ2-7; 9 positions match TRBD1. The sequence came from an adult who was a healthcare worker with PCR-confirmed SARS-CoV-2 infection or an uninfected control (not recorded which). The sequenced material came from whole blood. The CDR3 sequence: CASSSGTGSYEQYF. The CDR3 DNA follows: TGTGCCAGCAGCTCCGGGACAGGGTCCTACGAGCAGTACTTC.